This TCR beta chain was captured by sequencing in a study of beta chain features in type 1 diabetes (dated by TCRdb to the late 2010s). Turning to the overall study: No differences in mean age, gender distribution, total cell number or subset yield were found between patients and healthy donors. The study compared the TCRB repertoires of sorted circulating CD4+ T cell subsets in recently diagnosed type 1 diabetes patients with those in matched healthy donors. Naive and central memory subsets were obtained from all 30 or so donors, but regulatory and stem cell-like memory subsets were isolated from only 8 patients and roughly eight healthy donors. A total of 107,917,701 sorted cells were examined across all samples, and the number of cells per subset was strongly correlated with RNA yield.

A single peripheral blood draw of approximately 100 mL on average was collected from each donor into heparinised tubes. A BD FACSAria II and a panel including CD45RO, CCR7, CD25, CD127, CD95 and CD27 were used to sort naive, central memory, regulatory and stem cell-like memory CD4+ T cells. Purity was above 95% for every sorted population. PBMCs were isolated right away by Lymphoprep density gradient centrifugation and were stained directly, without culture. So that batch effects would be minimized, each experiment stained and sorted samples in pairs, pairing one healthy donor with one patient. Taken from the germline V gene (reference sequence), the CDR1 and CDR2 loops are SEHNR and FQNEAQ. V and J lose 0 bases and 9 bases, and a span of 6 bases separates them. Including cysteine and phenylalanine, the CDR3 has 13 amino acids. Just CDR3 DNA is preserved here, 39 bases in frame from base 1. The High Capacity cDNA Reverse Transcription Kit was used to reverse transcribe all of the isolated RNA, meaning that expressed TCRB transcripts were what got sequenced. Deep immunoSEQ sequencing was performed on naive, central memory and regulatory T cell samples, with an average of about 4 million total reads per sample. Sorted cells were lysed in RLT buffer and RNA was extracted with DNase-treated RNeasy Micro or Mini kits, depending on cell number. Each cell subset was processed separately to prevent cross-contamination, with patient and healthy donor samples processed together. Using the immunoSEQ multiplex PCR, TCRB sequences were amplified from cDNA into 87-bp fragments spanning the CDR3 region. The amplicons were sequenced using the Illumina HiSeq platform. Per the authors' processing: PCR bias was computationally corrected using synthetic template baselines, reads within Hamming distance 2 were collapsed, and singletons that could not be merged were discarded. Reads were aligned to IMGT to assign V, D and J genes, CDR3 length, and insertions or deletions at six rearrangement sites. Clonotype counts were normalized to sorted cell number within each subset before computing true diversity and Gini coefficients with the tcR R package. The overlap coefficient, calculated on TCRB nucleotide sequences, was used to measure repertoire sharing. Out-of-frame TCRB sequences from naive cells were analyzed to stand in for the pre-selection repertoire. TCRdb stores this immuneACCESS table with in-frame sequences only. Part of the clones is absent; in the studies checked, under half of the shortfall reflects unresolved V genes, and no reason is known for the rest. V and J calls and clone size follow that table, whereas D and trimming were derived from the DNA. This sample has some 330,000 clones in its table, and roughly an eighth of those were observed once. The ten largest clones add up to approximately 0.011% of the sample.

Overall study outcomes, separate from this receptor: Because small numbers of individuals were included in the HLA sub-analyses, any influence of HLA type on TCRB rearrangement was left unresolved. At VDJ recombination sites, type 1 diabetes patients had fewer insertions and more deleted nucleotides, which implies abnormalities in thymic rearrangement. Sequencing cDNA rather than genomic DNA could over-represent highly expressing activated cells, although activation and CD3 levels did not differ between groups. The naive, central memory and regulatory TCRB repertoires appeared to resemble one another more closely among patients than among healthy donors. Shorter templates might have been favored by PCR, but patient and control samples were amplified and corrected together, so both groups would have been affected equally by any skew. A moderate but significant shortening of TCRB CDR3 length was observed in type 1 diabetes patients in all four CD4+ subsets.

As to this clone: Its antigen remains undetermined. No base quality information exists; no much larger clone differs at one position.

Sequenced input: naive CD4+ T cells from blood. The sample's cell subset or site label is to be understood as: true naive CD4+ T cells. The sequence was collected from a woman in her late teens or twenties with type 1 diabetes. The chain employs TRBV7-9 and TRBJ1-6, with the D gene uncertain. The DNA is as follows: TGTGCCAGCAGCTTAGCGGAGGGTTCACCCCTCCACTTT. This translates into CASSLAEGSPLHF. Outside the CDR3, residues come from the reference TRBV7-9 and TRBJ1-6 proteins, so the full variable domain is: DTGVSQNPRHKITKRGQNVTFRCDPISEHNRLYWYRQTLGQGPEFLTYFQNEAQLEKSRLLSDRFSAERPKGSFSTLEIQRTEQGDSAMYLCASSLAEGSPLHFGNGTRLTVT.